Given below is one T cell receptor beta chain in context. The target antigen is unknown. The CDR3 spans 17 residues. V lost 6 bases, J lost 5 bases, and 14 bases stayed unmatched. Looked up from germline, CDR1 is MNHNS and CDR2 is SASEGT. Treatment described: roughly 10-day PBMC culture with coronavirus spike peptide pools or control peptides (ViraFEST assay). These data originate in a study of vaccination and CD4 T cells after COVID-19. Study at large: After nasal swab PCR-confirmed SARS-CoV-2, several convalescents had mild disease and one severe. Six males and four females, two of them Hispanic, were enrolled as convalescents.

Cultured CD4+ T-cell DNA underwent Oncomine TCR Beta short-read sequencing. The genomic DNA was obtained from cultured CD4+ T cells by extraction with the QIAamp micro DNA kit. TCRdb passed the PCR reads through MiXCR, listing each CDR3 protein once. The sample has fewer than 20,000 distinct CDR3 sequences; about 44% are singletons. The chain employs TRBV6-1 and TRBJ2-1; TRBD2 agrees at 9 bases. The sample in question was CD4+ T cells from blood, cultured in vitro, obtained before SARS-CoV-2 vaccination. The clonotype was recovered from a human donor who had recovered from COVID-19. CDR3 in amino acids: CASRGLISGRSNNEQFF. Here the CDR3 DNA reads TGTGCCAGCAGAGGATTGATTAGCGGGAGAAGCAACAATGAGCAGTTCTTC.